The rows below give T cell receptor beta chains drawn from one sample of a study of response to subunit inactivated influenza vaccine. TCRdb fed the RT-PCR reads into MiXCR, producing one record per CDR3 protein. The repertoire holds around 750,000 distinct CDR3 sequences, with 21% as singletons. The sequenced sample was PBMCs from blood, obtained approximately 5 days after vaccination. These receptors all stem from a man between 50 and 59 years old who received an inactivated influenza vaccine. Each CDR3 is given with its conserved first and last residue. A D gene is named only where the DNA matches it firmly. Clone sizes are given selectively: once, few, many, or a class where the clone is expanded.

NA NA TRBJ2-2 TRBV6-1 CASRGDTTNTGELFF TGTGCCAGCAGGGGGGACACCACGAACACCGGGGAGCTGTTTTTT
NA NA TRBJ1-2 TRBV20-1 CSARPRQLNYGYTF TGCAGTGCTAGACCGAGGCAGCTTAACTATGGCTACACCTTC
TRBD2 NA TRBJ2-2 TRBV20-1 CSAPRAGGPTGELFF TGCAGTGCTCCTCGAGCGGGAGGGCCCACCGGGGAGCTGTTTTTT
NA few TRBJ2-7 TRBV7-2 CASSLIWRGYEQYF TGTGCCAGCAGCTTAATATGGAGGGGCTACGAGCAGTACTTC
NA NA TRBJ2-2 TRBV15 CATGLYTGELFF TGTGCCACCGGGCTTTACACCGGGGAGCTGTTTTTT
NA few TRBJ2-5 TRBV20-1 CSAQPAQGKETQYF TGCAGTGCCCAACCAGCCCAGGGGAAAGAGACCCAGTACTTC
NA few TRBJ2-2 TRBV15 CATSRDRMSTNTGELFF TGTGCCACCAGCAGAGATCGGATGTCAACGAACACCGGGGAGCTGTTTTTT
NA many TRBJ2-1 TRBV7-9 CASSLVGENEQFF TGTGCCAGCAGCTTAGTAGGGGAAAATGAGCAGTTCTTC
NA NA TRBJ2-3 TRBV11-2 CASSVQQGSADTQYF TGTGCCAGCAGCGTACAACAGGGATCAGCAGATACGCAGTATTTT
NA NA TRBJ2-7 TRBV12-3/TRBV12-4 CASSLAGFSYEQYF TGTGCCAGCAGTTTAGCGGGATTCTCCTACGAGCAGTACTTC
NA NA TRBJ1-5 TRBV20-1 CSASAATLDQPQHF TGCAGTGCTAGCGCAGCGACACTCGACCAGCCCCAGCATTTT
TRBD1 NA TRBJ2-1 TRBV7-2 CATGQGSYNEQFF TGTGCCACGGGACAGGGATCCTACAATGAGCAGTTCTTC
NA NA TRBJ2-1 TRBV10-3 CAISEPAQGGGYNEQFF TGTGCCATCAGTGAGCCGGCGCAGGGGGGCGGCTACAATGAGCAGTTCTTC
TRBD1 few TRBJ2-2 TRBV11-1 CASSLGPGQGDLSNTGELFF TGTGCCAGCAGCTTAGGACCGGGACAGGGGGACCTCTCGAACACCGGGGAGCTGTTTTTT
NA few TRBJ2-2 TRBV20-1 CSARRTTGTGELFF TGCAGTGCTAGACGCACGACGGGGACCGGGGAGCTGTTTTTT
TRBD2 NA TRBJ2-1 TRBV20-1 CSTTSGGRHEQFF TGCAGTACAACTAGCGGGGGGCGGCATGAGCAGTTCTTC
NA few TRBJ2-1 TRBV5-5 CASSSGPISSYNEQFF TGTGCCAGCAGCTCCGGACCGATAAGCTCCTACAATGAGCAGTTCTTC
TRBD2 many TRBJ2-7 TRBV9 CASSPLAGGSYEQYF TGTGCCAGCAGCCCCCTAGCGGGGGGGTCCTACGAGCAGTACTTC
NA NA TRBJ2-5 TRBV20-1 CSARDVAGGGTQYF TGCAGTGCTAGAGATGTGGCAGGAGGGGGGACCCAGTACTTC
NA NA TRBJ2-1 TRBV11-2 CASSSGVNNEQFF TGTGCCAGCAGCTCGGGGGTTAACAATGAGCAGTTCTTC
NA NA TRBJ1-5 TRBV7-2 CASSPLAGGLEPQHF TGTGCCAGCAGCCCCCTTGCAGGCGGACTCGAGCCCCAGCATTTT
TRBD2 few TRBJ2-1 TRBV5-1 CASSWRPGGGNNEQFF TGCGCCAGCAGCTGGAGGCCGGGAGGGGGAAACAATGAGCAGTTCTTC
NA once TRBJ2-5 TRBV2 CASYPDGNLGTQYF TGTGCCAGCTACCCTGACGGTAACCTGGGGACCCAGTACTTC
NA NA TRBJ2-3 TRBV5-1 CASSLFPTTDTQYF TGCGCCAGCAGCCTCTTCCCAACCACCGATACGCAGTATTTT
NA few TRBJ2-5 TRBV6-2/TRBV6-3 CASSYEFGRQQETQYF TGTGCCAGCAGTTACGAGTTCGGGCGTCAGCAAGAGACCCAGTACTTC
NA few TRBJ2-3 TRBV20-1 CSASQAVTDTQYF TGCAGTGCTTCGCAAGCTGTCACAGATACGCAGTATTTT
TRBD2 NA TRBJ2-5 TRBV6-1 CASRDGLAGASETQYF TGTGCCAGCAGAGACGGACTAGCGGGAGCTTCAGAGACCCAGTACTTC
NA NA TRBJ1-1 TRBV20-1 CSSRANVEAFF TGCAGTTCCCGGGCTAACGTTGAAGCTTTCTTT
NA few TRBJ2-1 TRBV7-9 CASSRAGTPYNEQFF TGTGCCAGCAGCCGAGCGGGCACCCCCTACAATGAGCAGTTCTTC
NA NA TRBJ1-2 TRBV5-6 CASSFLLSTLNYGYTF TGTGCCAGCAGCTTCCTCCTATCGACGTTGAACTATGGCTACACCTTC
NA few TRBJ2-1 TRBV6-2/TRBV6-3 CASTNPQYNEQFF TGTGCCAGCACCAATCCCCAGTACAATGAGCAGTTCTTC
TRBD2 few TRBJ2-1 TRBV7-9 CASSWATGGIDEQFF TGTGCCAGCAGCTGGGCCACGGGGGGAATCGATGAGCAGTTCTTC
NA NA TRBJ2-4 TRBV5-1 CASSPGRTKNIQYF TGCGCCAGCAGCCCGGGGAGGACCAAAAACATTCAGTACTTC
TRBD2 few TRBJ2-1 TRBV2 CASSGTSGYNEQFF TGTGCCAGCAGCGGGACTAGCGGCTACAATGAGCAGTTCTTC
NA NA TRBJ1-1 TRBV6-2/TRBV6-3 CASSRFQTEAFF TGTGCCAGCAGTAGGTTTCAAACTGAAGCTTTCTTT
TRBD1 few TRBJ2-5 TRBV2 CASSEGTGVGETQYF TGTGCCAGCAGCGAAGGGACAGGGGTAGGAGAGACCCAGTACTTC
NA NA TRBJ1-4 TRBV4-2 CASSPEGVIGEKLFF TGTGCCAGCAGCCCCGAGGGGGTAATAGGGGAAAAACTGTTTTTT
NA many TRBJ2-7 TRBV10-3 CAISERGATSYEQYF TGTGCCATCAGTGAGCGCGGGGCCACCTCCTACGAGCAGTACTTC
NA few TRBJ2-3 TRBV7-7 CASSPLDSDTQYF TGTGCTAGCAGCCCTTTGGACAGCGATACGCAGTATTTT
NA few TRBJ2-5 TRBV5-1 CASSSTSRGLETQYF TGCGCCAGCAGCTCCACATCAAGGGGGTTGGAGACCCAGTACTTC
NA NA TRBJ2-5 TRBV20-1 CSGTVGNQETQYF TGCAGCGGAACAGTAGGCAATCAAGAGACCCAGTACTTC
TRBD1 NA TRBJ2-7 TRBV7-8 CASSFHQSGTGGEQYF TGTGCCAGCAGCTTTCACCAATCCGGGACAGGGGGCGAGCAGTACTTC
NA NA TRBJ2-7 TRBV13 CASSPGLYYEQYF TGTGCCAGCAGCCCGGGACTCTACTACGAGCAGTACTTC
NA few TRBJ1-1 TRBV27 CASSRKGTDLAFF TGTGCCAGCAGTCGAAAGGGGACTGATTTAGCTTTCTTT
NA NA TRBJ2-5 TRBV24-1 CATSDTRFDRNQETQYF TGTGCCACCAGTGATACCCGATTCGATAGAAACCAAGAGACCCAGTACTTC